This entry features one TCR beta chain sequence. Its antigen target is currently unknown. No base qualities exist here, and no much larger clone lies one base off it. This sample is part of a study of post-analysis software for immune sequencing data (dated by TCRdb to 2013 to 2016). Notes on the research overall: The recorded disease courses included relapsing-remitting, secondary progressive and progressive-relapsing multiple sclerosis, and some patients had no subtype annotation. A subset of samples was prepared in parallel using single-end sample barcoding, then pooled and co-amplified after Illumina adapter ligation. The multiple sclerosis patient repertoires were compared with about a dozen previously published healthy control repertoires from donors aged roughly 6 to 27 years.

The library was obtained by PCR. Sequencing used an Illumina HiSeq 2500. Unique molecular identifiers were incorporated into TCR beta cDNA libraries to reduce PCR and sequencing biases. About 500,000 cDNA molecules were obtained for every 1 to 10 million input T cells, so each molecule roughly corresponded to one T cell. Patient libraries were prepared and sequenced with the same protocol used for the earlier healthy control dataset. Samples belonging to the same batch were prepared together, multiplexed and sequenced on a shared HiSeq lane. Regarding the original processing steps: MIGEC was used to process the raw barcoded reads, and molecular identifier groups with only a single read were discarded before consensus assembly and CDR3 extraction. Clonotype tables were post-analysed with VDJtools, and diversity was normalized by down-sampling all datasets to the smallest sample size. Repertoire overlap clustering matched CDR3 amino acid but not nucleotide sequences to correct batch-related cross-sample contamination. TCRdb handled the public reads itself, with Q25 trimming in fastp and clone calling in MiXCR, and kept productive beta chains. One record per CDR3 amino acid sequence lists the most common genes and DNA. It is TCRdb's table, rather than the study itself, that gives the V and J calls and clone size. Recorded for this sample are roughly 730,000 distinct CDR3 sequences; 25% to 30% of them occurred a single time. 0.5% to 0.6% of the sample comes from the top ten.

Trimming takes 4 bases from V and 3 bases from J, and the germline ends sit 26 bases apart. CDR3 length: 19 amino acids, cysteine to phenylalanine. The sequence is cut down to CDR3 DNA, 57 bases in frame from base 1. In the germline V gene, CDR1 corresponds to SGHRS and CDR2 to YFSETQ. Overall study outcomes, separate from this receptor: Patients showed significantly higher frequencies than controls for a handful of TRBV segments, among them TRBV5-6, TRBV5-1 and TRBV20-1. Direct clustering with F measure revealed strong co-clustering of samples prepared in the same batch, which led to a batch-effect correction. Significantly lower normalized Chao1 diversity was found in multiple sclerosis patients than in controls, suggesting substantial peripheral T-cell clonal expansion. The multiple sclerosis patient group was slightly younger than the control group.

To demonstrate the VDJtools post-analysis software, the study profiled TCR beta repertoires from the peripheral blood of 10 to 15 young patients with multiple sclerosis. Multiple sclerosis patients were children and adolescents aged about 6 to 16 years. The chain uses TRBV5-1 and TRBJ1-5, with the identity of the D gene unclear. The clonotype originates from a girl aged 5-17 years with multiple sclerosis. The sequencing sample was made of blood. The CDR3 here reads CASSRQREALRKTNQPQHF. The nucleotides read TGCGCCAGCAGCAGACAACGGGAAGCCCTAAGAAAAACCAATCAGCCCCAGCATTTT.